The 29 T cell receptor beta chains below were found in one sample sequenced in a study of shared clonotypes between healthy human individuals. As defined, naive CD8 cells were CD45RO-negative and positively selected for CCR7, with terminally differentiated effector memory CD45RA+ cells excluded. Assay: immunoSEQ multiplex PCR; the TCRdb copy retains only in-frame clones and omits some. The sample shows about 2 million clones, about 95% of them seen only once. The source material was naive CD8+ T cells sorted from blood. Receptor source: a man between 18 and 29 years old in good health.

The CDR3 spells CAIGSTANTGELFF. The CDR3 DNA sequence: TGTGCCATCGGCTCAACGGCGAACACCGGGGAGCTGTTTTTT. V and J are TRBV10-3 and TRBJ2-2; D remains ambiguous. V lost 8 bases, J lost 0 bases, and 10 bases lay in between. Germline CDR1 is ENHRY and CDR2 is SYGVKD. CDR3 length: 14 amino acids.

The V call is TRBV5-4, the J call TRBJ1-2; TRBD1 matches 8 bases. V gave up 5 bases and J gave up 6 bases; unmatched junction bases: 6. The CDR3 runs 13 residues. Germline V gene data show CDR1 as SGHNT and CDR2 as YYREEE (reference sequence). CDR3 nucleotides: TGTGCCAGCAGACGAACAGGGGGGCATGGCTACACCTTC. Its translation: CASRRTGGHGYTF.

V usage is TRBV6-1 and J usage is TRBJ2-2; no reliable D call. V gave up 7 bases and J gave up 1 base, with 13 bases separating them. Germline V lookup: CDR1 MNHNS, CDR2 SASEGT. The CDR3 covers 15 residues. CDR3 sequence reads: CASIPSWENTGELFF. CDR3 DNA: TGTGCCAGCATCCCCTCATGGGAGAACACCGGGGAGCTGTTTTTT.

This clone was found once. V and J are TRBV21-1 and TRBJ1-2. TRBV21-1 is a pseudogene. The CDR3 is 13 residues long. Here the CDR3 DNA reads TGTGCCAGCAGCAAACGAGCGGATTATGGCTACACCTTC. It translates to CASSKRADYGYTF.

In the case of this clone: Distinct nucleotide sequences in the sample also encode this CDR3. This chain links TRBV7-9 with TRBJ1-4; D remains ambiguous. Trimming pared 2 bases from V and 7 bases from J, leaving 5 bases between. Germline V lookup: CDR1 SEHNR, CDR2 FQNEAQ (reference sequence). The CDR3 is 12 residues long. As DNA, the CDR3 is TGTGCCAGCAGCTTATTGGTTGAAAAACTGTTTTTT. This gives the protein CASSLLVEKLFF.

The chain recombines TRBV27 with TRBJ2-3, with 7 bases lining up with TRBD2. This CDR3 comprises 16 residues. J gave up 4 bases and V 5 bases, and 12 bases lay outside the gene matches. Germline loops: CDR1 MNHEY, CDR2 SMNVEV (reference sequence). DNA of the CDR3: TGTGCCAGCAGTCCCTTCCCCGCGGGAGAGGCAGATACGCAGTATTTT. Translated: CASSPFPAGEADTQYF.

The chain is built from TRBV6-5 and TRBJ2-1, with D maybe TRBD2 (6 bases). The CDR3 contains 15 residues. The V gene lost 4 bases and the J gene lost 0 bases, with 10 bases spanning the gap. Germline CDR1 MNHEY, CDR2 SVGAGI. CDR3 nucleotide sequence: TGTGCCAGCAGTTCGGCGGGGAGCTCCTACAATGAGCAGTTCTTC. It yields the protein CASSSAGSSYNEQFF.

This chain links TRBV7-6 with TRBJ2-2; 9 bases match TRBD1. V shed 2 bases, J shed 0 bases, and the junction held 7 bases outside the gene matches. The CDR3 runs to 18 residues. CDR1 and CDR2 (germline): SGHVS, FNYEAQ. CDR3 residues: CASSLPIRQGANTGELFF. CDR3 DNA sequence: TGTGCCAGCAGCTTACCCATTCGACAGGGGGCGAACACCGGGGAGCTGTTTTTT.

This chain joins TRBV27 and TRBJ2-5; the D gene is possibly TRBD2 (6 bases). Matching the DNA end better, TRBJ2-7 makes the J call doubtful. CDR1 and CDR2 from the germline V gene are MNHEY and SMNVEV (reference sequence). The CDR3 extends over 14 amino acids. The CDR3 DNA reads TGTGCCAGCAGTTTGGCGGGAAGCTCCTACGAGCAGTACTTC. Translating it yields CASSLAGSSYEQYF.

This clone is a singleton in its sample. CDR3 sequence reads: CASSSRLAGASTGELFF. CDR3 coding DNA: TGTGCCAGCAGCTCCAGACTAGCGGGAGCATCCACCGGGGAGCTGTTTTTT. The V gene is TRBV7-9, the J gene TRBJ2-2; 12 nucleotides match TRBD2. This CDR3 spans 17 amino acids. V was clipped by 4 bases and J by 4 bases; unmatched bases: 7. Per germline, CDR1 SEHNR and CDR2 FQNEAQ (reference sequence).

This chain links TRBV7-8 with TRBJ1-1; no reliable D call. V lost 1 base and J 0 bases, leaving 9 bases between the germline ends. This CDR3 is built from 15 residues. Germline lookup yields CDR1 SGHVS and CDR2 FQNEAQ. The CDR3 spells CASSLEAVLNTEAFF. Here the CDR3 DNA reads TGTGCCAGCAGCTTAGAGGCAGTGCTGAACACTGAAGCTTTCTTT.

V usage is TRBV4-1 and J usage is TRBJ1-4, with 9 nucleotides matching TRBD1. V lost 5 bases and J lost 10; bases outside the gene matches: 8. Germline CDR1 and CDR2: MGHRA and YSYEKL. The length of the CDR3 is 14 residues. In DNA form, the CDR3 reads TGCGCCAGCAGCTCGGGACAGGGAGGGGCAAAACTGTTTTTT. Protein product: CASSSGQGGAKLFF.

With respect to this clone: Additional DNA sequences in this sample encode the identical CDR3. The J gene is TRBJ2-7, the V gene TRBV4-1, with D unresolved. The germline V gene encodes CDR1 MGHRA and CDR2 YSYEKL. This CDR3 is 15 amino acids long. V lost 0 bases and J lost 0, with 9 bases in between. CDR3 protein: CASSQEGGGSYEQYF. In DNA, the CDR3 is TGCGCCAGCAGCCAAGAGGGTGGCGGCTCCTACGAGCAGTACTTC.

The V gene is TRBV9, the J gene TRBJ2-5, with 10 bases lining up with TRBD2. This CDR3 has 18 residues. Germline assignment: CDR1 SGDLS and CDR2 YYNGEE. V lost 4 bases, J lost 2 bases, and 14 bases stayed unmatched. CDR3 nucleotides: TGTGCCAGCAGCCCGTGGGATAGCGGGGGGCCGATACAAGAGACCCAGTACTTC. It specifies CASSPWDSGGPIQETQYF. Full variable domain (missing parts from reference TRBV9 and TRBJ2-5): DSGVTQTPKHLITATGQRVTLRCSPRSGDLSVYWYQQSLDQGLQFLIQYYNGEERAKGNILERFSAQQFPDLHSELNLSSLELGDSALYFCASSPWDSGGPIQETQYFGPGTRLLVL.

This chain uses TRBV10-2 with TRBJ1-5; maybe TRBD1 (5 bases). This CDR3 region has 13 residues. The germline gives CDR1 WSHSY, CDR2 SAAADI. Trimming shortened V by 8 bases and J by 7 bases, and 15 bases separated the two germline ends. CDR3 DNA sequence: TGCGCCAGCCGGGGGGAAGAGGGCCAGCCCCAGCATTTT. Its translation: CASRGEEGQPQHF.

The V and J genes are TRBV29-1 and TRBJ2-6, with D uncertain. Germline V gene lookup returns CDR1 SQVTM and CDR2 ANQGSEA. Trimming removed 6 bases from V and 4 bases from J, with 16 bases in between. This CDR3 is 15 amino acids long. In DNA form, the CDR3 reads TGCAGCGTCGCCAACTGGGGATCCGGGGCCAACGTCCTGACTTTC. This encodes CSVANWGSGANVLTF.

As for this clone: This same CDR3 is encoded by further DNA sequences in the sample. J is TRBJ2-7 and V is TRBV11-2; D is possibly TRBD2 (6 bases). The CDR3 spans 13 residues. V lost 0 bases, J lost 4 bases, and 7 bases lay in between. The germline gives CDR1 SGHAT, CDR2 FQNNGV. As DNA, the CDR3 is TGTGCCAGCAGCTTAGAGGAGGGGTACGAGCAGTACTTC. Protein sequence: CASSLEEGYEQYF.

CDR3 region: CASSSGTSGVISTDTQYF. In DNA form, the CDR3 reads TGTGCCAGCAGCTCCGGGACTAGCGGGGTGATTAGCACAGATACGCAGTATTTT. The chain uses TRBV5-6 and TRBJ2-3, with 13 bases fitting TRBD2. V was clipped by 3 bases and J by 0 bases; unmatched bases: 7. CDR1 and CDR2 (germline): SGHDT, YYEEEE. This CDR3 contains 18 residues.

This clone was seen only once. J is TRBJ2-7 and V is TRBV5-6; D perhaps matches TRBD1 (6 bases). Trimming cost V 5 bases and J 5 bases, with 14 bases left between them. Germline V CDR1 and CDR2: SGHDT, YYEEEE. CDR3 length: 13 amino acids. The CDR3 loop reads CASRQQGVHEQYF. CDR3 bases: TGTGCCAGCAGACAACAGGGTGTCCACGAGCAGTACTTC. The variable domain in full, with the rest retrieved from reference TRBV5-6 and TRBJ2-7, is DAGVTQSPTHLIKTRGQQVTLRCSPKSGHDTVSWYQQALGQGPQFIFQYYEEEERQRGNFPDRFSGHQFPNYSSELNVNALLLGDSALYLCASRQQGVHEQYFGPGTRLTVT.

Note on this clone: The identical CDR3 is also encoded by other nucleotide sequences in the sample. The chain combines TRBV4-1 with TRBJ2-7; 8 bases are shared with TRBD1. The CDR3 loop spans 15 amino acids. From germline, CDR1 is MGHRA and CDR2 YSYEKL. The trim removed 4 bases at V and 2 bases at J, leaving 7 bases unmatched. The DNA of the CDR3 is TGCGCCAGCAGCCCTTCCGGGACAGGAACCTACGAGCAGTACTTC. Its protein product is CASSPSGTGTYEQYF.

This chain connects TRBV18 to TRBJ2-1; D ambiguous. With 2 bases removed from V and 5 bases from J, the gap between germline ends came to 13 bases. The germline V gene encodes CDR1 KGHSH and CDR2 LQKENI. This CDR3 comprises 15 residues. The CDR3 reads CASSPTEKLHNEQFF. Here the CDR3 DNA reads TGTGCCAGCTCACCAACCGAGAAGCTACACAATGAGCAGTTCTTC.

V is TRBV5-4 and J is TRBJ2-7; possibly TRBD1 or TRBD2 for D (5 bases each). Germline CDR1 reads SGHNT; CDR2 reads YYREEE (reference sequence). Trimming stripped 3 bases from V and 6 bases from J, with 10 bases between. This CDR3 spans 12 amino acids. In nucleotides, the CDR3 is TGTGCCAGCAGCTCCCCAGGGACCGAGCAGTACTTC. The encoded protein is CASSSPGTEQYF.

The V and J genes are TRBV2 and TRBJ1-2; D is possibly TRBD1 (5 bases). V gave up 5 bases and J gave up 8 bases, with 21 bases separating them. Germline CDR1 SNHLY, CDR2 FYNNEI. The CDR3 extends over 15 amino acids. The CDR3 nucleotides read TGTGCCAGCAGTCCTCCGGAGGGGTTTCTTTCGGGCTACACCTTC. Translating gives CASSPPEGFLSGYTF.

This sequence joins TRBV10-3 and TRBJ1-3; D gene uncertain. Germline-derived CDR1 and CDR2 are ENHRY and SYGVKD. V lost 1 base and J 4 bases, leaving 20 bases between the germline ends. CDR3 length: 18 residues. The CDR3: CAISEYASGEGVGNTIYF. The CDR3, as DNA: TGTGCCATCAGTGAGTATGCCAGCGGGGAAGGAGTCGGAAACACCATATATTTT.

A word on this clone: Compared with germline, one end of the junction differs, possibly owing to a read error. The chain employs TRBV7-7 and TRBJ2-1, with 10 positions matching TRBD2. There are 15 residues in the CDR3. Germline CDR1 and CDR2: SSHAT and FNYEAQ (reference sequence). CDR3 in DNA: TGTGCTAGCAGCTCCGCTAGCGGGGGTTACAATGAGCAGTTCTTC. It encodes CASSSASGGYNEQFF.

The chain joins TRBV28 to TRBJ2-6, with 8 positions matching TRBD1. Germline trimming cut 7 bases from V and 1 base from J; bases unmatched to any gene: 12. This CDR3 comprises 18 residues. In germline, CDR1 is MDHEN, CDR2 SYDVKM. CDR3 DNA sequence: TGTGCCAGCACCCCCTTGACAGGGGAACCTTCTGGGGCCAACGTCCTGACTTTC. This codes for CASTPLTGEPSGANVLTF.

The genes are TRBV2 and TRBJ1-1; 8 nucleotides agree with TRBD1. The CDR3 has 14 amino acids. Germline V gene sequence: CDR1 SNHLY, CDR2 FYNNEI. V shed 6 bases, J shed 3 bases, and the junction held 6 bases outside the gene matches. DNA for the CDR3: TGTGCCAGCAGGCGGGAGGGACAGGACACTGAAGCTTTCTTT. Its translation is CASRREGQDTEAFF.

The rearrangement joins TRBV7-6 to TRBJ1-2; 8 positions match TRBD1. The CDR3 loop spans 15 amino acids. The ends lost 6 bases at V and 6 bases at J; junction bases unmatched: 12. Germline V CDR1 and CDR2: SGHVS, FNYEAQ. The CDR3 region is CASSLMPTGGHGYTF. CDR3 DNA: TGTGCCAGCAGTCTTATGCCCACAGGGGGACATGGCTACACCTTC.

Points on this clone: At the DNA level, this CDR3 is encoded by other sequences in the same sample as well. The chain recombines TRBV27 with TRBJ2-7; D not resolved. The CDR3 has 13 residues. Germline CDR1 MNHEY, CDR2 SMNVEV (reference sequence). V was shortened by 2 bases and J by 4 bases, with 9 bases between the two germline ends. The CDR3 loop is CASSLGIYYEQYF. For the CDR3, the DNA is TGTGCCAGCAGTTTAGGCATTTATTACGAGCAGTACTTC.